This T cell receptor (beta chain) was profiled in a study of CD8 T cells in Susac syndrome. V was shortened by 5 bases and J by 1 base, with 20 bases between the two germline ends. The CDR3 runs 17 residues. The germline V gene encodes CDR1 MGHRA and CDR2 YSYEKL. High-throughput TCR beta sequencing covered peripheral CD8+ and CD4+ T cells. The authors reverse transcribed roughly 0.45 to 1 ug RNA with random hexamers. TCRdb passed the immunoSEQ multiplex PCR reads through MiXCR, listing each CDR3 protein once. The sample consists of approximately 190,000 distinct CDR3 sequences, over 90% of them appearing once.

The chain is built from TRBV4-1 and TRBJ1-1; TRBD1 might be the D (6 bases). Sequencing used CD4+ T cells from PBMCs. This sequence was found in a human donor with multiple sclerosis. CDR3 nucleotide sequence: TGCGCCAGCAGCAAATCCCCCCTAGGACAGAAGAACACTGAAGCTTTCTTT. It translates to CASSKSPLGQKNTEAFF.